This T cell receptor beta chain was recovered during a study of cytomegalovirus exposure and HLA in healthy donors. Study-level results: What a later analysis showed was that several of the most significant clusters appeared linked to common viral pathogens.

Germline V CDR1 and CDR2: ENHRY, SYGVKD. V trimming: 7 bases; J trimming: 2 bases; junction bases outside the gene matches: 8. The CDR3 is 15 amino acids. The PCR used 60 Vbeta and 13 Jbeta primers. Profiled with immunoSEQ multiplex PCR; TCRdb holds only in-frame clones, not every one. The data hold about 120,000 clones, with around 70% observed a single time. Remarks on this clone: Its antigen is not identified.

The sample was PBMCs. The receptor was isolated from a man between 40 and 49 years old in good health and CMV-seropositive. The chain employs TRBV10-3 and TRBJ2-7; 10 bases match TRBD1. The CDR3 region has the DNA TGTGCCATCACCGGGGCCGGGACAGGGGCCTACGAGCAGTACTTC. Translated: CAITGAGTGAYEQYF.